The entry below gives a single T cell receptor (beta chain) sequence along with its context. The protocol was immunoSEQ multiplex PCR, while the TCRdb copy is restricted to in-frame clones and leaves out a portion. The sample carries about 1.4 million clones, over 95% recorded once. This record belongs to a study of shared clonotypes between healthy human individuals. Germline CDR1 is SGHRS and CDR2 is YFSETQ. The CDR3 contains 17 residues. V shed 0 bases, J shed 0 bases, and the junction held 4 bases outside the gene matches. A split of CD4+ cells into CD45RA+ naive and CD45RA-negative memory subsets was performed.

The TCR comes from a man younger than 40 in good health. The rearrangement uses TRBV5-1 and TRBJ2-7; TRBD2 matches 12 bases. The material sequenced was naive CD4+ T cells sorted from blood. Subset given: CD45RA+ positively selected. The CDR3 nucleotides read TGCGCCAGCAGCTTGGCAACTAGCGGGAGGAGCTCCTACGAGCAGTACTTC. Translating it yields CASSLATSGRSSYEQYF.